This TCR beta chain was identified in a study of blood T cell repertoires in COVID-19. Background on the study: COVID-19 samples from acute and convalescent phases originated in the United States, Italy and Spain. The analysed material was cDNA or gDNA that came from T cells, B-cell-depleted T cells, or PBMCs.

Methods used by the authors: Researchers report that nucleated cell counts were estimated from reference gene primer amplification. TCRdb's table, derived via immunoSEQ multiplex PCR, lists solely in-frame clones and lacks some. Clone size and V and J calls were adopted from that table, with D and trimming inferred from the DNA. The sample gives about 64,000 clones, 82% of which show up once; roughly 13% is in the top ten. Trimming took off 5 bases at V and 9 bases at J, with 8 bases between the two ends. The germline V gene encodes CDR1 LNHDA and CDR2 SQIVND (reference sequence). This CDR3 region has 12 residues. This clone is a singleton in its sample.

The sequenced sample was peripheral blood. The V call is TRBV19, the J call TRBJ1-6, with D unclear. This TCR came from a human donor in a cohort sampled during active COVID-19. In DNA form, the CDR3 reads TGTGCCAGTAGTTATCTCAGTTCACCCCTCCACTTT. Its translation is CASSYLSSPLHF.